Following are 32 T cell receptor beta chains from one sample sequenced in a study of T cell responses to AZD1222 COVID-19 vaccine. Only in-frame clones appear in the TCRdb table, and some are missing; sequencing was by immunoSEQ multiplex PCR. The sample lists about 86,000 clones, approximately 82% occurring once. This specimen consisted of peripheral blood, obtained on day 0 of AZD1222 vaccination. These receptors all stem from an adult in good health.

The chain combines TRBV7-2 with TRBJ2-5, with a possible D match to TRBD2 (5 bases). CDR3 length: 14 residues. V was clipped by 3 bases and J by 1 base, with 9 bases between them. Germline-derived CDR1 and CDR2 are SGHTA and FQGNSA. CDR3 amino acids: CASSLRASQETQYF. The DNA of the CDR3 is TGTGCCAGCAGCTTGCGGGCGTCCCAAGAGACCCAGTACTTC.

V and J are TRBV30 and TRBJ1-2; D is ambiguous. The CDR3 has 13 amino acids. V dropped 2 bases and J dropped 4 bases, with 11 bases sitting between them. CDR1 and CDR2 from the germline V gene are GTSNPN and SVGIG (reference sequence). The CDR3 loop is CAWSMGFTYGYTF. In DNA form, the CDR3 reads TGTGCCTGGAGTATGGGGTTTACCTATGGCTACACCTTC.

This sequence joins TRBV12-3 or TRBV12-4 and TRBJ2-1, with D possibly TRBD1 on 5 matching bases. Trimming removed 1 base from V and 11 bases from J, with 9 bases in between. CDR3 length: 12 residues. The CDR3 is CASSLGLGQQFF. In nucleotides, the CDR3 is TGTGCCAGCAGTTTAGGTTTGGGGCAGCAGTTCTTC.

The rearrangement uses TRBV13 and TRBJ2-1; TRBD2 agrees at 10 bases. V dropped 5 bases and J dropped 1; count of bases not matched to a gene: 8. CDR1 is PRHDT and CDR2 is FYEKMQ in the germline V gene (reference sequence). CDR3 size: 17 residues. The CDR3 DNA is TGTGCCAGCAGCCGATCCCGAGCGGGAGGGTCCTACAATGAGCAGTTCTTC. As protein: CASSRSRAGGSYNEQFF. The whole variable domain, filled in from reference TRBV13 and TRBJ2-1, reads AAGVIQSPRHLIKEKRETATLKCYPIPRHDTVYWYQQGPGQDPQFLISFYEKMQSDKGSIPDRFSAQQFSDYHSELNMSSLELGDSALYFCASSRSRAGGSYNEQFFGPGTRLTVL.

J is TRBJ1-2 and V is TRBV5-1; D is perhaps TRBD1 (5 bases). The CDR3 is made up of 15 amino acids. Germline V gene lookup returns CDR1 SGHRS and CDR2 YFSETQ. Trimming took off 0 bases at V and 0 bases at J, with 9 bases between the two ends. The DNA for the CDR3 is TGCGCCAGCAGCTTGGGGTCAGGGACTAACTATGGCTACACCTTC. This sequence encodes CASSLGSGTNYGYTF.

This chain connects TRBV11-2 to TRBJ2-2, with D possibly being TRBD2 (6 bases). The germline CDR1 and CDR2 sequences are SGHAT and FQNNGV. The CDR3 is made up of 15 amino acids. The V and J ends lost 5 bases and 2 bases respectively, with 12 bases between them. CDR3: CASSAGTFNTGELFF. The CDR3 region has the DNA TGTGCCAGCAGCGCCGGGACTTTTAACACCGGGGAGCTGTTTTTT.

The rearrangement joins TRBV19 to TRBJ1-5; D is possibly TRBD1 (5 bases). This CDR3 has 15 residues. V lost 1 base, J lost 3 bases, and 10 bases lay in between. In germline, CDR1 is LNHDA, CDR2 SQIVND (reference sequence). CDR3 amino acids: CASSIAGGFNQPQHF. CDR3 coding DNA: TGTGCCAGTAGTATAGCCGGGGGATTCAATCAGCCCCAGCATTTT.

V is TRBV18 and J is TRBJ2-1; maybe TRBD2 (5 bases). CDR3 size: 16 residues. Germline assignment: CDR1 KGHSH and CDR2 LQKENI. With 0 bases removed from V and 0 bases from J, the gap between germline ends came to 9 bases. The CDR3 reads CASSPPGSFSYNEQFF. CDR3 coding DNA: TGTGCCAGCTCACCACCGGGGAGTTTCTCCTACAATGAGCAGTTCTTC.

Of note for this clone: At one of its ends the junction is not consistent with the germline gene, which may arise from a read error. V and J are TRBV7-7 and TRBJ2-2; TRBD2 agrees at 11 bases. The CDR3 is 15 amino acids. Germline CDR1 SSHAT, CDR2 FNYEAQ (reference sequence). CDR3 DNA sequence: TGTGCTAGCAGCACCGGGACTAGCGGCGCCGGGGAGCTGTTTTTT. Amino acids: CASSTGTSGAGELFF.

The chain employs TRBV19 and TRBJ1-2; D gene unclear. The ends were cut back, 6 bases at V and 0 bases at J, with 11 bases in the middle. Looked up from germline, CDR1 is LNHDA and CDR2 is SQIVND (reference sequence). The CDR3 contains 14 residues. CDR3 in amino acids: CASRRDSSNYGYTF. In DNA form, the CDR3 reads TGTGCCAGTAGAAGAGACTCCTCTAACTATGGCTACACCTTC. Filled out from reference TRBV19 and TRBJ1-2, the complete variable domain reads DGGITQSPKYLFRKEGQNVTLSCEQNLNHDAMYWYRQDPGQGLRLIYYSQIVNDFQKGDIAEGYSVSREKKESFPLTVTSAQKNPTAFYLCASRRDSSNYGYTFGSGTRLTVV.

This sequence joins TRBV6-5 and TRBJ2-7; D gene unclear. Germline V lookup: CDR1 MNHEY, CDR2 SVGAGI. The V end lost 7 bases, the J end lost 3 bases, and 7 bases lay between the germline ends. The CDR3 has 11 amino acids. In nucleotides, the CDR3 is TGTGCCAGCAAAAGGGACTACGAGCAGTACTTC. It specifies CASKRDYEQYF.

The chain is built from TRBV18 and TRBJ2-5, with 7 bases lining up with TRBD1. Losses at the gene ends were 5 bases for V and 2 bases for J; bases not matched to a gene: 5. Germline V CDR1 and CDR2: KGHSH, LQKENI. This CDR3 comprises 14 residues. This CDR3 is CASSARQGQETQYF. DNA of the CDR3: TGTGCCAGCTCAGCTCGACAGGGTCAAGAGACCCAGTACTTC.

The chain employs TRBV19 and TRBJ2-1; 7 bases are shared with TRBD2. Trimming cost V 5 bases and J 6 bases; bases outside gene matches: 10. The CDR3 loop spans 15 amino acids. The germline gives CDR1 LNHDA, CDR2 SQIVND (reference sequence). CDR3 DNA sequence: TGTGCCAGTAGTTTCTGGGGGGGTAGCCTCAATGAGCAGTTCTTC. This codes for CASSFWGGSLNEQFF.

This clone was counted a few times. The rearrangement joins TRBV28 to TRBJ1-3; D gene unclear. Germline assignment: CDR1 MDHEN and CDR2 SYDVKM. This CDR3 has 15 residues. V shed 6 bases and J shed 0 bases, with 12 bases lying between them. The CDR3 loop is CASSPDRYSGNTIYF. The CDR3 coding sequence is TGTGCCAGCAGCCCCGACCGATACTCTGGAAACACCATATATTTT.

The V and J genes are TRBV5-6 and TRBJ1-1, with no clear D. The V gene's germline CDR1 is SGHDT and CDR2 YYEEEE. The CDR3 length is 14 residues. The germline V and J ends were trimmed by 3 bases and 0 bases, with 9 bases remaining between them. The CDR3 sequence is CASSYGRLNTEAFF. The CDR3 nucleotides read TGTGCCAGCAGCTATGGTAGGTTGAACACTGAAGCTTTCTTT.

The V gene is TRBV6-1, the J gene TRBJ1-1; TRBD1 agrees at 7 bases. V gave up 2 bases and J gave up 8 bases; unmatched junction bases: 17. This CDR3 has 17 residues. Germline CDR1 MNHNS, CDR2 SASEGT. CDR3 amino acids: CASSERRPQTGQVEAFF. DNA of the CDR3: TGTGCCAGCAGTGAACGACGCCCCCAGACAGGACAGGTCGAAGCTTTCTTT.

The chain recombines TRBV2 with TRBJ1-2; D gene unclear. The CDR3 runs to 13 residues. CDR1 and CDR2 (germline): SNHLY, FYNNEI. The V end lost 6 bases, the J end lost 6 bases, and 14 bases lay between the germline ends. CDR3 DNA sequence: TGTGCCAGCAGCGAACGGGAATTAGATGGCTACACCTTC. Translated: CASSERELDGYTF.

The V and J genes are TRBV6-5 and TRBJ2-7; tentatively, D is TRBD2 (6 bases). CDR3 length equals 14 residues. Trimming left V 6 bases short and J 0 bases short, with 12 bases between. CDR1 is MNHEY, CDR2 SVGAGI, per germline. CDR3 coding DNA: TGTGCCAGCAGCTTGGGAGGAAACTCCTACGAGCAGTACTTC. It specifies CASSLGGNSYEQYF.

DNA of the CDR3: TGTGCCAGCAGTTACTCCGGGTCGACCCAGTACTTC. Residues: CASSYSGSTQYF. This chain joins TRBV6-5 and TRBJ2-5; D is undetermined. Germline V gene data show CDR1 as MNHEY and CDR2 as SVGAGI. Trimming took 0 bases from V and 7 from J, leaving 6 bases between them. The CDR3 has 12 amino acids.

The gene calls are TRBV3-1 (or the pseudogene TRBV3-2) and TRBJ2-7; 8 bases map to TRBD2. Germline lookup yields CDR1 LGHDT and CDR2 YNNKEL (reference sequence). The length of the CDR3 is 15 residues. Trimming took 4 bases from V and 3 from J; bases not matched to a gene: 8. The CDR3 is CASSPSGRTLYEQYF. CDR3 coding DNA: TGTGCCAGCAGCCCTAGCGGGCGGACCCTCTACGAGCAGTACTTC.

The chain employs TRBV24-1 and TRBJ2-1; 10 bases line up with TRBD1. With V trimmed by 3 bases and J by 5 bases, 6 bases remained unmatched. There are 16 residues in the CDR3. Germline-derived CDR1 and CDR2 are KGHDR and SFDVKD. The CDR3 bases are TGTGCCACCAGTGATAGGGGACAGGGGAGCAACAATGAGCAGTTCTTC. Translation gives CATSDRGQGSNNEQFF.

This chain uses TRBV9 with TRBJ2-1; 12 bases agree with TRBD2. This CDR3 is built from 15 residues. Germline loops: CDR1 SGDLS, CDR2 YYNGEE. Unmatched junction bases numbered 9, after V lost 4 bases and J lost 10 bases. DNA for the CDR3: TGTGCCAGCAGCTCAGGGGCTAGCGGGAGGGACGAGCAGTTCTTC. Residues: CASSSGASGRDEQFF.

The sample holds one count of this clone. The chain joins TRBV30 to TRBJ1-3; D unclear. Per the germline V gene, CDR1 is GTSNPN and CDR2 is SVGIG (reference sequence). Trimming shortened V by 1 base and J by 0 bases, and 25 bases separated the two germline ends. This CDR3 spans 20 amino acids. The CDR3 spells CAWSDLFVRKNSYSGNTIYF. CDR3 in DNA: TGTGCCTGGAGTGATCTTTTCGTTCGAAAAAACAGCTACTCTGGAAACACCATATATTTT.

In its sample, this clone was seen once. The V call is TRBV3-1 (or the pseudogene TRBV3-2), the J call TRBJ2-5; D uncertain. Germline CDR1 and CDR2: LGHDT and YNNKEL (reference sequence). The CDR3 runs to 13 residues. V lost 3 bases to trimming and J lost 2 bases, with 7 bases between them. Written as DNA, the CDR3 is TGTGCCAGCAGCCAGGCCAGACAAGAGACCCAGTACTTC. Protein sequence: CASSQARQETQYF.

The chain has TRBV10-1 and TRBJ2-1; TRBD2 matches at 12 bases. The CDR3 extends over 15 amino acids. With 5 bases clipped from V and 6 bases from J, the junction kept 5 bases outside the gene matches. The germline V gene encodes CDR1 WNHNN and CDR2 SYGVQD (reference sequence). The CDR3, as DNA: TGCGCCAGCAGTAAGACTAGCGGGAGCCTCAATGAGCAGTTCTTC. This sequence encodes CASSKTSGSLNEQFF.

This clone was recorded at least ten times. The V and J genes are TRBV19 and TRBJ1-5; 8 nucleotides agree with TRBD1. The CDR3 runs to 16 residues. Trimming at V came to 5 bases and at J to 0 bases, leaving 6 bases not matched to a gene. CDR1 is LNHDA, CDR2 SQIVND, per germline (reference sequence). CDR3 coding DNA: TGTGCCAGTAGTGGACAGGGAGGATTTAGCAATCAGCCCCAGCATTTT. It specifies CASSGQGGFSNQPQHF.

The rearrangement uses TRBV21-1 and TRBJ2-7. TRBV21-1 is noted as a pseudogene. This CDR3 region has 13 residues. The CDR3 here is CASSKAAHYEQYF. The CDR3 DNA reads TGTGCCAGCAGCAAAGCTGCCCATTACGAGCAGTACTTC.

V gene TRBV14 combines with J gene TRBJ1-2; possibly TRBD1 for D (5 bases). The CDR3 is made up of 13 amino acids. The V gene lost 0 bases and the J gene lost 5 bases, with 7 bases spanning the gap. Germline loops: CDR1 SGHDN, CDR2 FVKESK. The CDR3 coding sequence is TGTGCCAGCAGCCAAGACAGGGTTTATGGCTACACCTTC. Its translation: CASSQDRVYGYTF.

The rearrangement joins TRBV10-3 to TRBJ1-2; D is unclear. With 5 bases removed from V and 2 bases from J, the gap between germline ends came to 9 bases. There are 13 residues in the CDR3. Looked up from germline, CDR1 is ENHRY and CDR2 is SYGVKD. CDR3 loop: CAISPDRNYGYTF. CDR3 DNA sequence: TGTGCCATCAGTCCTGATCGGAACTATGGCTACACCTTC.

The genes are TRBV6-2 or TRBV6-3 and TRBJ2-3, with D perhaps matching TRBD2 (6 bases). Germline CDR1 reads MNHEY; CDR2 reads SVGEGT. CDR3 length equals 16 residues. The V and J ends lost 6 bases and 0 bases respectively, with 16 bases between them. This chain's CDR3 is CASSWVGGFSTDTQYF. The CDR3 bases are TGTGCCAGCAGCTGGGTCGGGGGATTTAGCACAGATACGCAGTATTTT.

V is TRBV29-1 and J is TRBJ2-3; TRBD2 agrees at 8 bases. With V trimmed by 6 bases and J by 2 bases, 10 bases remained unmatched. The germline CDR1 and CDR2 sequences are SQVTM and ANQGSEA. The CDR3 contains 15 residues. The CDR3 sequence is CSVSPGGRSTDTQYF. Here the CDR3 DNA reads TGCAGCGTCTCCCCTGGCGGGAGGTCCACAGATACGCAGTATTTT.

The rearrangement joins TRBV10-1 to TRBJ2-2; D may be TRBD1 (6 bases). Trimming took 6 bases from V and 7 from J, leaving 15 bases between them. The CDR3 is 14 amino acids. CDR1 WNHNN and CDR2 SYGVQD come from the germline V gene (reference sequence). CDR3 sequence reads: CASSAGTFFGELFF. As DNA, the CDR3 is TGCGCCAGCAGCGCCGGGACATTTTTCGGGGAGCTGTTTTTT.